This T cell receptor (beta chain) was retrieved from a study of shared clonotypes between healthy human individuals. Study as a whole: CD4 naive cells filled three plates per donor, CD4 memory three, CD8 naive two and CD8 memory one.

The CDR3 runs 19 residues. Germline V gene sequence: CDR1 MNHNS, CDR2 SASEGT. Between the trimmed V and J ends, which lost 2 bases and 1 base, there was a span of 18 bases. Repertoires were generated with immunoSEQ multiplex PCR, while TCRdb's copy carries only in-frame clones and drops some. The repertoire holds millions of clones, with 85% to 95% as singletons. The specimen was naive CD4+ T cells sorted from blood. Subset specified: CD45RA+ positively selected. The receptor comes from a man between 18 and 35 years old in good health. The genes are TRBV6-1 and TRBJ2-6; a weak D match, TRBD1 (5 bases). CDR3 nucleotides: TGTGCCAGCAGTGAACGTGGACACCCAGTACCGTCTGGGGCCAACGTCCTGACTTTC. Its protein product is CASSERGHPVPSGANVLTF.